What follows describes a single TCR beta chain. The data stem from a study of blood T cell repertoires in COVID-19. About the research overall: Before being deemed recovered, Cohort 3 donors had two negative PCRs, clearance, or symptom resolution. Specimens from acute and convalescent COVID-19 originated in the United States, Italy and Spain.

Donors were grouped by their self-reported clinical history. Per the germline V gene, CDR1 is SNHLY and CDR2 is FYNNEI. The CDR3 is made up of 15 amino acids. The V gene end was trimmed by 2 bases and the J gene end by 7 bases; junction bases not matched to a gene: 8. Assay: immunoSEQ multiplex PCR; the TCRdb copy retains only in-frame clones and omits some. The repertoire holds fewer than 350,000 clones, with 88% as singletons. This sequence joins TRBV2 and TRBJ1-5, with 7 nucleotides matching TRBD1. Sequencing was performed on PBMCs or T cells enriched from blood (not recorded which). The receptor was derived from a woman aged 55-69 years in a cohort exposed to, infected with or recovered from COVID-19 (not recorded which). The CDR3 nucleotides read TGTGCCAGCAGTGAACCCGGACAGGATGTGCAGCCCCAGCATTTT. Translation gives CASSEPGQDVQPQHF.